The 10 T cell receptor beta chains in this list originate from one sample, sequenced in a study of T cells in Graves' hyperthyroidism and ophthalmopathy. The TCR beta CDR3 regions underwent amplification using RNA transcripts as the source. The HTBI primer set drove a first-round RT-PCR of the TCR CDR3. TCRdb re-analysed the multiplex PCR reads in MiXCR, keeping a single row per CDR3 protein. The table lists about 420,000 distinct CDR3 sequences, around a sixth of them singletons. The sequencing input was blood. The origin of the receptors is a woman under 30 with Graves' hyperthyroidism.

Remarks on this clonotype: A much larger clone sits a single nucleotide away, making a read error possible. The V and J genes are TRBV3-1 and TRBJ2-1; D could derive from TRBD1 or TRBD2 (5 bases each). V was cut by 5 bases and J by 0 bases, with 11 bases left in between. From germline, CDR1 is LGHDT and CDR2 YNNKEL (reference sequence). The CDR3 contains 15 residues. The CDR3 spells CASSSGHLSYNEQFF. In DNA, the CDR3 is TGTGCCAGCAGCTCGGGGCACCTCTCCTACAATGAGCAGTTCTTC.

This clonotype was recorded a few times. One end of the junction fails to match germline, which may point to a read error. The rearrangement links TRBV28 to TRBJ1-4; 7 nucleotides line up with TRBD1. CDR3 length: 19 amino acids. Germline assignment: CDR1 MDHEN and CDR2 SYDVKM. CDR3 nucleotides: TGTGCCAGTAGTTTCCCTCTCCGGGACAGAGTTGCAACTAATGAAAAACTGTTTTTT. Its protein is CASSFPLRDRVATNEKLFF.

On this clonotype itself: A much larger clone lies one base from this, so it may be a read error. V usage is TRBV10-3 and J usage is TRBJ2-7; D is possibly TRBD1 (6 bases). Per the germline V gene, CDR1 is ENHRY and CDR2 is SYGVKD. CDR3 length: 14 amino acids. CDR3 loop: CAISATQGSYEQHF. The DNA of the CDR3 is TGTGCCATCAGTGCTACACAGGGATCCTACGAGCAGCACTTC.

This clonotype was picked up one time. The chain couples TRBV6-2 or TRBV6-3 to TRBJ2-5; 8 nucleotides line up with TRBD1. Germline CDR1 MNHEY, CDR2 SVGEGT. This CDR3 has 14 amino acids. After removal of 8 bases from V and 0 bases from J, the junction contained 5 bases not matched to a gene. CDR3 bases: TGTGCCAGCGGATTGACAGGGGACCAAGAGACCCAGTACTTC. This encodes CASGLTGDQETQYF.

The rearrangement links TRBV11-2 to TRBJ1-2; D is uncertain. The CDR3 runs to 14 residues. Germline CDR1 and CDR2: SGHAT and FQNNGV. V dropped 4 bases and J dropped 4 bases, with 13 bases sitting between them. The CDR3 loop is CASSSDGRIYGYTF. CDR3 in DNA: TGTGCCAGCAGCTCCGATGGCAGGATCTATGGCTACACCTTC.

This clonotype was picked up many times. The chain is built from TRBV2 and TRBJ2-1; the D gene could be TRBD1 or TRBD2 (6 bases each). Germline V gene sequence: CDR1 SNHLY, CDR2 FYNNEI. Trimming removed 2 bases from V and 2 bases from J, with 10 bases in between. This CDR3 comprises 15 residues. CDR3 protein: CASSERGAAYNEQFF. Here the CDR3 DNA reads TGTGCCAGCAGTGAAAGGGGGGCCGCCTACAATGAGCAGTTCTTC.

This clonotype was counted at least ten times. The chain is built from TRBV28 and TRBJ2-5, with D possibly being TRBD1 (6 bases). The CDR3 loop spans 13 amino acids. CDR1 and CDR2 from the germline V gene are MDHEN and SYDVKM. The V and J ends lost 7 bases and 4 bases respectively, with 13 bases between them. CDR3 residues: CASNWGLTETQYF. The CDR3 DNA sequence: TGTGCCAGCAACTGGGGGCTGACAGAGACCCAGTACTTC. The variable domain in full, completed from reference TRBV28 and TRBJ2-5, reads DVKVTQSSRYLVKRTGEKVFLECVQDMDHENMFWYRQDPGLGLRLIYFSYDVKMKEKGDIPEGYSVSREKKERFSLILESASTNQTSMYLCASNWGLTETQYFGPGTRLLVL.

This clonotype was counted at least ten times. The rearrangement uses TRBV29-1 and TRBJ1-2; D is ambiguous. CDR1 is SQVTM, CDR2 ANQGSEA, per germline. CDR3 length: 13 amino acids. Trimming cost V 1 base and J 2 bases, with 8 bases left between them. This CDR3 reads CSVEGTQNYGYTF. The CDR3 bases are TGCAGCGTTGAAGGGACGCAGAACTATGGCTACACCTTC.

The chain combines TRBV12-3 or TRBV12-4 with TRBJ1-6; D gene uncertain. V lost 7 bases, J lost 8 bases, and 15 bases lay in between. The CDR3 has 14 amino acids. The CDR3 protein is CASTRTGYDSPLHF. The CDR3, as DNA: TGTGCCAGCACAAGGACCGGATATGATTCACCCCTCCACTTT.

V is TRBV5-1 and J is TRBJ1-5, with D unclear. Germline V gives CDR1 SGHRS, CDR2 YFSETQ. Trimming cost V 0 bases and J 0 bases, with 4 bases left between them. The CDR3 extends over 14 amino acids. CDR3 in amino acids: CASSLGVSNQPQHF. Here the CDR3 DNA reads TGCGCCAGCAGCTTGGGCGTTAGCAATCAGCCCCAGCATTTT.